This T cell receptor beta chain is drawn from a study of blood T cell repertoires in COVID-19. Across the whole study: Both acute and convalescent COVID-19 samples were obtained from the United States, Italy and Spain. T cells, B-cell-depleted T cells, or PBMCs provided the cDNA or gDNA that served as material.

Per the study methods: The assay estimated nucleated cells by amplifying reference gene primers. Profiling relied on immunoSEQ multiplex PCR, and the TCRdb table lists in-frame clones only, not all of them. V and J calls and clone size come straight from that table; D and trimming were deduced from the DNA. The sample consists of about 130,000 clones, around 86% of them appearing once. Seattle's enrolled individuals joined amid active infection and were then monitored longitudinally. This sequence originates from a woman in her 70s with COVID-19, enrolled during active disease. The sequenced sample consisted of peripheral blood.

The DNA of the CDR3 is TGTGCCACCAGTGCCCCCGACAGGGCGAACACCGGGGAGCTGTTTTTT. The encoded protein is CATSAPDRANTGELFF. This chain connects TRBV24-1 to TRBJ2-2; 7 bases line up with TRBD1. CDR1 and CDR2 from the germline V gene are KGHDR and SFDVKD. This CDR3 comprises 16 residues. V shed 5 bases, J shed 0 bases, and the junction held 5 bases outside the gene matches.